The clone carrying this T cell receptor beta chain was seen a few times. Using RNA transcripts, the TCR beta CDR3 regions were amplified. HTBI primers primed a first-round RT-PCR, and a second-round multiplex PCR followed. MiXCR, run by TCRdb on the multiplex PCR reads, gives a single entry per CDR3 protein. Here the sample spans around 1.1 million distinct CDR3 sequences, less than 45% being singletons. The length of the CDR3 is 13 residues. With V trimmed by 6 bases and J by 4 bases, 7 bases remained unmatched. The germline gives CDR1 SQVTM, CDR2 ANQGSEA. The entry originates in a study of Graves' ophthalmopathy and Graves' hyperthyroidism.

Source material: peripheral blood or thyroid tissue (not recorded which). The rearrangement joins TRBV29-1 to TRBJ1-2, with 8 nucleotides matching TRBD1. The sequence was obtained from an adult man with Graves' hyperthyroidism. The CDR3 reads CSVRDRHSYGYTF. In DNA, the CDR3 is TGCAGCGTGAGGGACAGGCACTCCTATGGCTACACCTTC. The variable domain in full, with the rest retrieved from reference TRBV29-1 and TRBJ1-2, is SAVISQKPSRDICQRGTSLTIQCQVDSQVTMMFWYRQQPGQSLTLIATANQGSEATYESGFVIDKFPISRPNLTFSTLTVSNMSPEDSSIYLCSVRDRHSYGYTFGSGTRLTVV.